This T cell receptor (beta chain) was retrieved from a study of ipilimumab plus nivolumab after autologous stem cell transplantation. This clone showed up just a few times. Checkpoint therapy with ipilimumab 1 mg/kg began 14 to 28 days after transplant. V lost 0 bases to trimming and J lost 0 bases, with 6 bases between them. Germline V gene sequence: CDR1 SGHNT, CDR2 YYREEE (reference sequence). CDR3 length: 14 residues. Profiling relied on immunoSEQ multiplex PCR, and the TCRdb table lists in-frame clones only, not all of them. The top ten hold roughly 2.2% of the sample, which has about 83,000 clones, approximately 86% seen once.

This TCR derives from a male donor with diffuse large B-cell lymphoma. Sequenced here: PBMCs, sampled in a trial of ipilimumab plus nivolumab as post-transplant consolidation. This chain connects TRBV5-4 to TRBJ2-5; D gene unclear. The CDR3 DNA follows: TGTGCCAGCAGCTTGGAACCACACCAAGAGACCCAGTACTTC. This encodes CASSLEPHQETQYF.